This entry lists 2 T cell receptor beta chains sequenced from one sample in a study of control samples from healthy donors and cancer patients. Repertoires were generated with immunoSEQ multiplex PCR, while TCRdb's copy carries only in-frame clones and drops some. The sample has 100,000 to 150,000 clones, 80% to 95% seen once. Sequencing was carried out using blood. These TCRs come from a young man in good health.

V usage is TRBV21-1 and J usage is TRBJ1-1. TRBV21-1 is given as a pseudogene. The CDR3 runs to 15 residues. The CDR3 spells CASSKFRTRNTEAFF. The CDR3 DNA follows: TGTGCCAGCAGCAAGTTCCGGACGAGAAACACTGAAGCTTTCTTT.

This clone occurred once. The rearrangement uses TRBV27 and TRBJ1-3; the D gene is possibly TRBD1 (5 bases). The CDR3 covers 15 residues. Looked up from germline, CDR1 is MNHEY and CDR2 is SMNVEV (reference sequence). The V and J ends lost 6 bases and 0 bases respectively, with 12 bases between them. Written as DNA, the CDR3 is TGTGCCAGCAGGGAGGGGTCTGACTCTGGAAACACCATATATTTT. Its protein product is CASREGSDSGNTIYF.